This T cell receptor (beta chain) was captured in a study of molecular identifiers for immune sequencing clone quantification. This CDR3 spans 10 amino acids. V was trimmed by 5 bases and J by 9 bases, leaving 5 bases between them. From germline, CDR1 is LGHDT and CDR2 YNNKEL (reference sequence). Notes on this clonotype: One base away lies a much larger clone, so this may be a sequencing read error.

TCRdb recomputed calls from the PCR reads with MiXCR, one row per CDR3 protein. Here the sample spans over 300,000 distinct CDR3 sequences, 24% being singletons. Sequenced sample: naive CD8+ T cells from blood, with Jurkat cell RNA spiked in. The subset denotes: FACS-sorted CD8+CD4-CCR7+CD45RA+ naive T cells. The TCR was taken from a human donor in good health. Some libraries in this study had Jurkat cell RNA spiked in. The rearrangement links TRBV3-1 to TRBJ2-4; D unclear. The CDR3, as DNA: TGTGCCAGCAGCGATGGCATTCAGTACTTC. This translates into CASSDGIQYF.